This TCR beta chain was recovered during a study of shared clonotypes between healthy human individuals. As concerns this clone: Antigen: not known.

Germline loops: CDR1 SGHAT, CDR2 FQNNGV. Trimming left V 4 bases short and J 2 bases short, with 12 bases between. This CDR3 region has 14 residues. Overall study results and limits: A few donors held approximately 4.6% of naive CD4 clonotypes in common. Rarefaction analysis demonstrated incomplete sorted-subset sequencing notwithstanding large depth.

Naive CD8 cells lacked CD45RO and underwent positive selection for CCR7, leaving out terminally differentiated effector memory CD45RA+ cells. The assay was immunoSEQ multiplex PCR, and TCRdb's table has in-frame clones only and misses some. This table has around 2,100,000 clones, about 95% appearing once. The chain carries TRBV11-2 and TRBJ2-7; the D gene could be TRBD1 or TRBD2 (5 bases each). The sequence came from a man between 18 and 35 years old in good health. Sequencing used naive CD8+ T cells sorted from blood. CDR3 nucleotide sequence: TGTGCCAGCAGCTACGGGGCCGGCCCCTACGAGCAGTACTTC. Translating gives CASSYGAGPYEQYF.